This T cell receptor (beta chain) was captured by sequencing in a study of Graves' ophthalmopathy and Graves' hyperthyroidism. CDR3 regions of TCR beta were amplified from RNA transcripts. Investigators did first-round RT-PCR with HTBI primers, then second-round multiplex PCR. Each CDR3 protein gets one entry after TCRdb re-called the multiplex PCR reads with MiXCR. The sample includes around 670,000 distinct CDR3 sequences, roughly 40% of them seen just once. Moderate-to-severe activity, CAS ≥3, NOSPECS ≥4 and duration under 3 months were recorded for donors with ophthalmopathy. It was from 8 to 10 ml of fresh peripheral blood that the PBMCs came. General study results and limits: Ophthalmopathy and stable hyperthyroidism were discriminated by a 13-signature model, with about 91% sensitivity and approximately 77% specificity. In blood appeared most of the expanded thyroid clonotypes whose frequency exceeded 0.001.

The sample holds one count of this clonotype. Its target is unknown. The receptor comes from an adult man with Graves' ophthalmopathy. The sequenced sample consisted of peripheral blood.

CDR3 region: CASSTTSGTGGLETQYF. Here the CDR3 DNA reads TGTGCCAGCAGCACGACCTCCGGGACAGGGGGCCTAGAGACCCAGTACTTC. This sequence joins TRBV11-1 and TRBJ2-5; 12 nucleotides align to TRBD1. V dropped 5 bases and J dropped 4; count of bases not matched to a gene: 11. Germline V gene data show CDR1 as SGHAT and CDR2 as FQDESV (reference sequence). The CDR3 is 17 residues long.